This note documents a single TCR beta chain sequence. In the original analysis: Reference gene primer amplification yielded estimated nucleated cell counts. Clones were read by immunoSEQ multiplex PCR, and TCRdb kept only the in-frame ones, dropping some. V and J calls and clone size follow that table, whereas D and trimming were derived from the DNA. The profile shows 50,000 to 75,000 clones, around four fifths of them singletons. Germline CDR1 SGHNT, CDR2 YYREEE (reference sequence). The junction had 2 bases not matched to a gene; V was cut back by 2 bases and J by 10 bases. This CDR3 has 13 amino acids. The source of the sample is a study of blood T cell repertoires in COVID-19. Overall study: Acute and convalescent COVID-19 samples came from the United States, Italy and Spain. PBMCs, B-cell-depleted T cells, or T cells were the source of the cDNA or gDNA that made up the material.

V gene TRBV5-4 combines with J gene TRBJ1-6, with 8 bases that match TRBD1. The receptor's source is a woman between 50 and 59 years old with active or convalescent COVID-19. What was sequenced was peripheral blood. Here the CDR3 DNA reads TGTGCCAGCAGCTTTCAGGGGGCCTCACCCCTCCACTTT. As protein: CASSFQGASPLHF.